The sequence of this T cell receptor (beta chain) was determined in a study of blood T cells in healthy people across ages (dated by TCRdb to between 2015 and 2016). Study-level background: In model experiments, roughly one uniquely barcoded TCR beta cDNA molecule per two T cells was captured by template switching. The study measured age-related changes in TCR beta repertoire diversity using deep sequencing normalized with unique cDNA molecular identifiers. The donors were divided into four age groups: young (average approximately 17 years), middle-aged (approximately 41), aged (roughly 66) and long-lived (around 80). The study analyzed two additional independent replicas of 1 million unique cDNA reads from the same blood draw for two donors, one aged 18 to 29 and one aged 80 or older. To avoid experimental bias, donors of different ages were distributed randomly across sequencing lanes. The investigation overall reported the following: There was a strong correlation between observed TCR beta diversity and the percentage of naive T cells measured by flow cytometry. The long-lived group showed more naive CD4+ T cells, fewer expanded clones and increased TCR diversity than the aged group, suggesting age selection. As age increased, observed TCR beta diversity per million T cells dropped in a roughly linear way, and a significant reduction was already evident by age roughly 40. Estimates of total diversity based on one million sequenced T cells were regarded as lower bounds and as underestimates. Since profiling was done on bulk unsorted PBMCs, naive and antigen-experienced compartments could not be conclusively compared. Because donor CMV infection status was unknown, age-related changes in expanded clonotypes were potentially confounded.

V is shortened by 2 bases, J by 4 bases, and the region joining them spans 18 bases. CDR1 and CDR2 were assigned from the germline V gene as MDHEN and SYDVKM. CDR3 length: 16 amino acids, cysteine to phenylalanine. Kept here is only the CDR3 DNA, which spans 48 bases and is read in frame from base 1. Library preparation was by 5' RACE. TCRdb records Illumina HiSeq 2500 as the sequencer. The second PCR ran for about 6 to 12 cycles and used a J-beta primer mix along with a sample-barcoded 5' primer. A template-switch 5' adaptor carrying 12 random nucleotides introduced a unique molecular identifier onto each TCR beta cDNA molecule. Each sample yielded at least 2.5 million CDR3-containing paired-end reads. All of the RNA was converted into first-strand cDNA using the Mint cDNA synthesis kit, with a TRBC-specific oligonucleotide serving as the primer. After uracil-DNA glycosylase treatment, a first 18-cycle PCR used universal primers M1SS and BC2_uni_R on all cDNA. Processing in the source paper ran as follows. For normalization, 1 million high-quality reads, each with a distinct molecular identifier, were randomly selected from each sample. Reads with shared molecular identifiers were discarded instead of being binned into consensus sequences. MiTCR, set to a Q25 quality threshold and the strictest error-elimination algorithm, was used for CDR3 identification, clonotype clustering and error correction. A nonparametric unseen species model with Euler transformation was used to estimate lower-bound total TCR beta diversity. TCRdb applied fastp at Q25 and MiXCR to the public reads, then kept only in-frame beta chains. Entries are consolidated by CDR3 protein sequence, retaining the most common genes and DNA. Clone size and V and J calls follow TCRdb, not the original study. The sample profile shows some 640,000 distinct CDR3 sequences; about half of them were found once. Around a third of the sample is taken by the ten largest.

Donors were a few dozen systemically healthy Caucasian individuals from Russia aged roughly 6 to 95 years. About 9.6 milliliters of peripheral blood were collected from each donor into EDTA-treated Vacutainer tubes. Ficoll-Paque density-gradient centrifugation was used to isolate PBMCs, with at least 7 million obtained per sample. Trizol reagent was used to extract total RNA from PBMCs, with at least 6 micrograms per sample. For every donor, an aliquot of PBMCs went through flow cytometry to measure the percentages of naive CD45RAhigh/CD27high T cells. A word on this clonotype: What antigen it recognizes has not been identified. Per-base quality was not reported, and no clone a single base away is much larger than it.

The sequence is built from TRBV28 and TRBJ2-7; the best D guess is TRBD2, with 6 bases matching. Sequenced material: blood. The source of this sequence is a woman aged 60-70 years in good health. The CDR3 is CASSLGLLAGRYEQYF. The DNA is TGTGCCAGCAGTTTAGGGTTACTCGCGGGAAGGTACGAGCAGTACTTC. The entire variable domain, with the stretches around the CDR3 drawn from the reference TRBV28 and TRBJ2-7 proteins, is DVKVTQSSRYLVKRTGEKVFLECVQDMDHENMFWYRQDPGLGLRLIYFSYDVKMKEKGDIPEGYSVSREKKERFSLILESASTNQTSMYLCASSLGLLAGRYEQYFGPGTRLTVT.